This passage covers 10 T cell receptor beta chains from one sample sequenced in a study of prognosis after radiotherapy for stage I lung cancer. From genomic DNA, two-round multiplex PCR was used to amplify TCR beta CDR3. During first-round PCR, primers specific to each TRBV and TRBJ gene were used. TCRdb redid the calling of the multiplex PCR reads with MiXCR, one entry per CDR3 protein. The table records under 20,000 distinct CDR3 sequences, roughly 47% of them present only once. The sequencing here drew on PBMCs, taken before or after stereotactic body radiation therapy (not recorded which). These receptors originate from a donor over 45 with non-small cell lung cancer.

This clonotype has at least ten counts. The chain's CDR3 is CASSIGQDPVFF. The CDR3, as DNA: TGTGCCAGTAGTATAGGACAGGACCCCGTTTTCTTT. V usage is TRBV19 and J usage is TRBJ1-1; D is possibly TRBD1 (6 bases). CDR1 LNHDA and CDR2 SQIVND come from the germline V gene (reference sequence). Trimming removed 1 base from V and 13 bases from J, with 13 bases in between. The CDR3 loop spans 12 amino acids.

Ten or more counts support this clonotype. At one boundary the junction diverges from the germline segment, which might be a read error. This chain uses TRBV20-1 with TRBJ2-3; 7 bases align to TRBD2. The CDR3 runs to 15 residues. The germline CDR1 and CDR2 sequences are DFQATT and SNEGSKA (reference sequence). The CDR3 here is CSAADRDPGGDTRYF. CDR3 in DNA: TGCAGTGCCGCAGACCGGGACCCGGGAGGAGATACGCGGTATTTT.

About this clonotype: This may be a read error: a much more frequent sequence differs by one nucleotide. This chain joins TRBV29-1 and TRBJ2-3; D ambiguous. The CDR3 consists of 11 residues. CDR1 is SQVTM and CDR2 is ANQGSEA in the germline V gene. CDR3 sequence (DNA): TGCAGCGTTGGGGTTTCCAATACGCGGTATTTT. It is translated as CSVGVSNTRYF.

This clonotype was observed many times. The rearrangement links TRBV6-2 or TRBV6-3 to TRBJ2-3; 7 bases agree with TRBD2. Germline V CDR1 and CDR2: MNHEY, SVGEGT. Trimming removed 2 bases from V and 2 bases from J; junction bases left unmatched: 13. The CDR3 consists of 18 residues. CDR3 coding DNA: TGTGCCAGCAGTTACGAGGGGCAGACTAGCAGATACACAGATACGCAGTATTTT. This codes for CASSYEGQTSRYTDTQYF.

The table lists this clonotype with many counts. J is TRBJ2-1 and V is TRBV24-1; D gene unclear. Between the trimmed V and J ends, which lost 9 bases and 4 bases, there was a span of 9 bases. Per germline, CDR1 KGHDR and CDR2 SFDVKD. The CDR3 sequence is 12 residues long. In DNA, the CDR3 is TGTGCCACCGAACAGAGATACAATGAGCAGTTCTTC. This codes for CATEQRYNEQFF.

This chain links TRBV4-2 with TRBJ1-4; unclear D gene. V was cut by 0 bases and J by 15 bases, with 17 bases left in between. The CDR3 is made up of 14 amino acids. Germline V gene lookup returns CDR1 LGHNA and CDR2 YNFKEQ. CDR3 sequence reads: CASSQESSGSWVFF. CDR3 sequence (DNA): TGTGCCAGCAGCCAAGAGAGCTCGGGAAGTTGGGTGTTTTTT.

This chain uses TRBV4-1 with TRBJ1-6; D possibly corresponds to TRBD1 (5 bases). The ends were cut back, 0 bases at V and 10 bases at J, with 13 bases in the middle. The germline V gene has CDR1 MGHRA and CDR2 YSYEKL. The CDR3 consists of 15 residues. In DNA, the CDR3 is TGCGCCAGCAGCCAAGATCGGGCAGGGAACTCACCCCTCCACTTT. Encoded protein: CASSQDRAGNSPLHF.

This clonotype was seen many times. The CDR3 sequence is CASSEGLSGNTIYF. CDR3 coding DNA: TGCGCCAGCAGCGAGGGTTTGTCGGGAAACACCATATATTTT. This chain joins TRBV5-1 and TRBJ1-3; D uncertain. V lost 4 bases to trimming and J lost 4 bases, with 12 bases between them. The CDR3 has 14 residues. Germline V CDR1 and CDR2: SGHRS, YFSETQ.

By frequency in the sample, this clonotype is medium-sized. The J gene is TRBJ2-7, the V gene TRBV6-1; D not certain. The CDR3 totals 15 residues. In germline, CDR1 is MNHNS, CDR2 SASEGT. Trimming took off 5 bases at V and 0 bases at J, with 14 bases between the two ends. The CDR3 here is CASSHQQPRSYEQYF. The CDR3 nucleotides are TGTGCCAGCAGTCACCAGCAACCCCGCTCCTACGAGCAGTACTTC.

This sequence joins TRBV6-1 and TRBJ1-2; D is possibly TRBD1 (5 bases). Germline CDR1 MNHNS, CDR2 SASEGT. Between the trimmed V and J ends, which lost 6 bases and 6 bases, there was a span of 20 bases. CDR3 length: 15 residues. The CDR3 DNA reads TGTGCCAGCAGCTCACGTCAGGGAGCCTTCGATGGCTACACCTTC. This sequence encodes CASSSRQGAFDGYTF.